The rows below give T cell receptor beta chains drawn from one sample of a study of CD8 T cells in Susac syndrome. TCRdb independently ran MiXCR on the immunoSEQ multiplex PCR reads; one entry per CDR3 protein. The table lists just over 150,000 distinct CDR3 sequences, over 95% of them singletons. Sequencing was carried out using CD8+ T cells from PBMCs. These receptors were taken from a human donor with multiple sclerosis. Each CDR3 is given with its conserved first and last residue. D genes are given only for firm matches. Clone size is given for some rows only: seen once, a few or many times, or a class if the clone is expanded.

d_call | j_call | clone_size | v_call | cdr3_nt | cdr3_aa
NA | TRBJ1-2 | NA | TRBV5-1 | TGCGCCAGCAGCCCCCAGTCACGTCCCCACCCTAACTATGGCTACACCTTC | CASSPQSRPHPNYGYTF
NA | TRBJ2-1 | NA | TRBV29-1 | TGCAGCGTTGACAGGGTAGATACGAATGAGCAGTTCTTC | CSVDRVDTNEQFF
TRBD2 | TRBJ2-3 | NA | TRBV5-1 | TGCGCCAGCAGCTTGGGTAATGACTGGACTAGCTTTACAGATACGCAGTATTTT | CASSLGNDWTSFTDTQYF
NA | TRBJ2-1 | NA | TRBV24-1 | TGTGCCACCAGTGCGGGGGATCGGGACAATGAGCAGTTCTTC | CATSAGDRDNEQFF
NA | TRBJ1-1 | NA | TRBV7-9 | TGTGCCAGCAGCCCTTGGGTTGGGAACACTGAAGCTTTCTTT | CASSPWVGNTEAFF
NA | TRBJ2-1 | NA | TRBV9 | TGTGCCAGCAGCGTAGAGGGCGTCGTCAGTGAGCAGTTCTTC | CASSVEGVVSEQFF
NA | TRBJ2-2 | NA | TRBV29-1 | TGCAGCGTTCCTAACGTCAGGGACAACACCGGGGAGCTGTTTTTT | CSVPNVRDNTGELFF
NA | TRBJ2-2 | NA | TRBV6-5 | TGTGCCACCACGCGGGACAGTGCGAACACCGGGGAGCTGTTTTTT | CATTRDSANTGELFF
TRBD2 | TRBJ2-3 | NA | TRBV9 | TGTGCCAGCAGCCCAGGGACTAGCGGGGGCAGAGATACGCAGTATTTT | CASSPGTSGGRDTQYF
NA | TRBJ2-2 | NA | TRBV12-5 | TGTGCTAGTGGTTTAGGAGGGGCCAGGGTGAACACCGGGGAGCTGTTTTTT | CASGLGGARVNTGELFF
NA | TRBJ2-1 | once | TRBV19 | TGTGCCAGTAGCCCCATCGCGCGGGCTAGGCCTAATGAGCAGTTCTTC | CASSPIARARPNEQFF
TRBD2 | TRBJ2-3 | few | TRBV18 | TGTGCCAGCTCACCTCTAGCGGGGGGCACAGATACGCAGTATTTT | CASSPLAGGTDTQYF
NA | TRBJ2-5 | NA | TRBV29-1 | TGCAGCTTCTACAGGTACCAAGAGACCCAGTACTTC | CSFYRYQETQYF
TRBD2 | TRBJ2-7 | NA | TRBV20-1 | TGCAGTGCTCTAGCGGGGGACTCCTACGAGCAGTACTTC | CSALAGDSYEQYF
NA | TRBJ2-7 | NA | TRBV9 | TGTGCCAGCGCCACCGAAGGCGTGGCCTACGAGCAGTACTTC | CASATEGVAYEQYF
NA | TRBJ2-1 | NA | TRBV5-1 | TGCGCCAGCAGCTTGGTTGTTAGTGGGTATGAGCAGTTCTTC | CASSLVVSGYEQFF
NA | TRBJ1-2 | NA | TRBV12-3/TRBV12-4 | TGTGCCAGCAGTTTGGGGGGTAACTATGGCTACACCTTC | CASSLGGNYGYTF
NA | TRBJ2-2 | NA | TRBV9 | TGTGCCAGCAGCGGACAGGAGCAGGAGCTGTTTTTT | CASSGQEQELFF
NA | TRBJ2-2 | NA | TRBV6-5 | TGTGCCAGCAGTTATATCAGGGCCGGGGAGCTGTTTTTT | CASSYIRAGELFF
NA | TRBJ2-7 | NA | TRBV20-1 | TGCAGTGCCCGGCCAACAGTTACCTACGAGCAGTACTTC | CSARPTVTYEQYF
NA | TRBJ2-1 | NA | TRBV27 | TGTGCCAGCAGCTCCGGGACATCCCCCATCAGCTCCTACAATGAGCAGTTCTTC | CASSSGTSPISSYNEQFF
NA | TRBJ2-5 | NA | TRBV29-1 | TGCAGCGTCCTGGAGAGGGTAGAGACCCAGTACTTC | CSVLERVETQYF
NA | TRBJ2-7 | NA | TRBV29-1 | TGCAGCGTTGAAAGACTGGGAGAGCAGTACTTC | CSVERLGEQYF
TRBD2 | TRBJ2-3 | NA | TRBV29-1 | TGCAGCGTTCGGGCGGGGGGGCCTTTGGCAGATACGCAGTATTTT | CSVRAGGPLADTQYF
NA | TRBJ2-3 | NA | TRBV20-1 | TGCAGTGCTAGAGATTGGTCTAGCGACTTCACAGATACGCAGTATTTT | CSARDWSSDFTDTQYF
TRBD1 | TRBJ1-1 | NA | TRBV5-4 | TGTGCCAGCAGCAGGGGGACAGGAGTTGAAGCTTTCTTT | CASSRGTGVEAFF
TRBD1 | TRBJ2-3 | NA | TRBV3-1 | TGTGCCAGCACACAGGGGGCTACCAGTGGCGAGAATACGCAGTATTTT | CASTQGATSGENTQYF
NA | TRBJ2-2 | once | TRBV5-6 | TGTGCCAGCAGGGATGATACCGGGGAGCTGTTTTTT | CASRDDTGELFF
NA | TRBJ2-2 | once | TRBV29-1 | TGCAGCGTTGAAACCTCGGGCGCCGGGGAGCTGTTTTTT | CSVETSGAGELFF
NA | TRBJ1-1 | NA | TRBV2 | TGTGCCAGCAGGGACTCGGCGAGCACTGAAGCTTTCTTT | CASRDSASTEAFF
NA | TRBJ1-3 | NA | TRBV2 | TGTGCCAGCAGTGAGCGAGGGTTTAGCTCTGGAAACACCATATATTTT | CASSERGFSSGNTIYF
NA | TRBJ1-2 | NA | TRBV29-1 | TGCAGCGTTGAGGGTGGGTCAAACTATGGCTACACCTTC | CSVEGGSNYGYTF
NA | TRBJ2-1 | few | TRBV12-3/TRBV12-4 | TGTGCCAGCAGTTTCGCGGGGTACAATGAGCAGTTCTTC | CASSFAGYNEQFF
NA | TRBJ1-1 | NA | TRBV30 | TGTGCCTGGAGTGTAAGAGGAGTACAGCCCACTGAAGCTTTCTTT | CAWSVRGVQPTEAFF
NA | TRBJ1-4 | NA | TRBV7-9 | TGTGCCAGCAGCCCTACAGGGTTGGGTGAAAAACTGTTTTTT | CASSPTGLGEKLFF
NA | TRBJ2-2 | NA | TRBV6-5 | TGTGCCAGCAGTTACTCTGCTGGGGAGCTGTTTTTT | CASSYSAGELFF
NA | TRBJ2-1 | NA | TRBV20-1 | TGCAGTGCTCAAAAGAGGAGGGAAGTCTACAATGAGCAGTTCTTC | CSAQKRREVYNEQFF
NA | TRBJ2-1 | NA | TRBV4-1 | TGCGCCAGCAGCCAAGAAGTGTGGAGGGAGGATGAGCAGTTCTTC | CASSQEVWREDEQFF
NA | TRBJ2-3 | once | TRBV20-1 | TGCAGTGCTAGAATATGGACTAGCACAGATACGCAGTATTTT | CSARIWTSTDTQYF
NA | TRBJ1-2 | NA | TRBV29-1 | TGCAGCGTCCCTCAGGGAGGTGGCTACACCTTC | CSVPQGGGYTF
TRBD2 | TRBJ2-5 | NA | TRBV20-1 | TGCAGTGCTAGAGTGCCCCTGACTAGCGGGGGGGCACAAGAGACCCAGTACTTC | CSARVPLTSGGAQETQYF
NA | TRBJ2-1 | NA | TRBV3-1 | TGTGCCAGCAGCCAAGAAGGTCTAGCGACCGATGAGCAGTTCTTC | CASSQEGLATDEQFF
NA | TRBJ1-5 | NA | TRBV23-1 | TGCGCCAGCAGTCACCGGACAAGAAGCTATAGCAATCAGCCCCAGCATTTT | CASSHRTRSYSNQPQHF
TRBD1 | TRBJ2-2 | NA | TRBV12-3/TRBV12-4 | TGTGCCAGCAGTTTAGAAAGGGGGCGAGGGGAGCTGTTTTTT | CASSLERGRGELFF
TRBD1 | TRBJ1-5 | NA | TRBV15 | TGTGCCAGCCCACAACAGGGGAATCAGCCCCAGCATTTT | CASPQQGNQPQHF
NA | TRBJ2-1 | NA | TRBV14 | TGTGCCAGCAGCCAAGGGGCGCGTGAGCAGTTCTTC | CASSQGAREQFF
NA | TRBJ1-1 | NA | TRBV29-1 | TGCAGCGCTGAGACAGCCTACAATGAAGCTTTCTTT | CSAETAYNEAFF
NA | TRBJ1-1 | NA | TRBV29-1 | TGCAGCGTTGAAGATGGCGGGAGCACTGAAGCTTTCTTT | CSVEDGGSTEAFF
NA | TRBJ2-5 | NA | TRBV11-1 | TGTGCCAGCAGCCTACGAAATGACAGAACAGAGACCCAGTACTTC | CASSLRNDRTETQYF
NA | TRBJ1-6 | NA | TRBV30 | TGTGCCTGCCATCACACCTATAATTCACCCCTCCACTTT | CACHHTYNSPLHF
TRBD2 | TRBJ2-1 | NA | TRBV4-2 | TGTGCCGCCGGGACTAGTATAACCAATGAGCAGTTCTTC | CAAGTSITNEQFF
NA | TRBJ2-7 | once | TRBV20-1 | TGCAGTGCTAGTTCAGCAAATAGCTACTACGAGCAGTACTTC | CSASSANSYYEQYF
NA | TRBJ2-2 | NA | TRBV3-1 | TGTGCCAGCAGCCAAGATTGGGGGGATTCGAGGAACACCGGGGAGCTGTTTTTT | CASSQDWGDSRNTGELFF
NA | TRBJ1-6 | NA | TRBV27 | TGTGCCAGCAGTTTAAACGGGGGATCACCCCTCCACTTT | CASSLNGGSPLHF
NA | TRBJ2-1 | NA | TRBV3-1 | TGTGCCAGCAGCCAAGACGGGGGTGACTACAATGAGCAGTTCTTC | CASSQDGGDYNEQFF
NA | TRBJ2-7 | NA | TRBV12-3/TRBV12-4 | TGTGCCAGCAGTTTATGGGCCTACGAGCAGTACTTC | CASSLWAYEQYF
TRBD1 | TRBJ2-2 | NA | TRBV7-9 | TGTGCCAGCAGCCTCCGCCGGGACAGCTACACCGGGGAGCTGTTTTTT | CASSLRRDSYTGELFF
NA | TRBJ2-7 | NA | TRBV30 | TGTGCCTGGGGAAACAGGGCGTACGAGCAGTACTTC | CAWGNRAYEQYF
NA | TRBJ2-3 | NA | TRBV15 | TGTGCCACCAGCAGAGAAGGGGGGGGTAGGGCAGATACGCAGTATTTT | CATSREGGGRADTQYF
TRBD2 | TRBJ2-3 | NA | TRBV29-1 | TGCAGCGTTGCCGGGACTAGCGGGGTTGAAGATACGCAGTATTTT | CSVAGTSGVEDTQYF